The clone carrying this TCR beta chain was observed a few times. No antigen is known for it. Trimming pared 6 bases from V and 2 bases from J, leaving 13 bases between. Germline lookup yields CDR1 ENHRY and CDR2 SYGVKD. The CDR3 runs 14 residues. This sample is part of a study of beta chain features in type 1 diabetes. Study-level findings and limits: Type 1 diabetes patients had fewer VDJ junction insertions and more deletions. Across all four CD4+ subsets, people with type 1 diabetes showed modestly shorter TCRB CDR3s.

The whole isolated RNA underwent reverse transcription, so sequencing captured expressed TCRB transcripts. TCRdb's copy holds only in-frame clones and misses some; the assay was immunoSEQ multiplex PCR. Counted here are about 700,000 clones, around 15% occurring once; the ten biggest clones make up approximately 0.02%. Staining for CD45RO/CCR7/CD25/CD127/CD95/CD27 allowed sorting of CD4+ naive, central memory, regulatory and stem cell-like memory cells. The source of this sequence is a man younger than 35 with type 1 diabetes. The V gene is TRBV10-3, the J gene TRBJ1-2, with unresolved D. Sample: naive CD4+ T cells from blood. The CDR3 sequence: CAISGRTDNYGYTF. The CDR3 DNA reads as TGTGCCATCAGCGGACGGACCGACAACTATGGCTACACCTTC.